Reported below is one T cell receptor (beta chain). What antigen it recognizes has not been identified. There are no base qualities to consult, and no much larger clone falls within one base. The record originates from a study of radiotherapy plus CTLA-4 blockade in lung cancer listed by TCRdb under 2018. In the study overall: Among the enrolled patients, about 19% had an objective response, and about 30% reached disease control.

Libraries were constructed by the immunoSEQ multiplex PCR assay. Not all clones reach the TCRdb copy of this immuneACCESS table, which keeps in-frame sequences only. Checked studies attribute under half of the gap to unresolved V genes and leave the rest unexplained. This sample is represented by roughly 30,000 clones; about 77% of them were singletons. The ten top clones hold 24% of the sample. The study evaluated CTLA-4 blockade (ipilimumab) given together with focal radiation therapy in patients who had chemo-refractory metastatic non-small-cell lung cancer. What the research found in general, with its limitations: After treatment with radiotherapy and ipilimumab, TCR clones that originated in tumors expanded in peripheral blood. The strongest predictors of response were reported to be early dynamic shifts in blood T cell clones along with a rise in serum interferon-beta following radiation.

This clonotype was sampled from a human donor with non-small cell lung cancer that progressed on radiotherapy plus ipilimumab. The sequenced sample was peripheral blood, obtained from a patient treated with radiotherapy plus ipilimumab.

The sequenced DNA is TGTGCCAGCAGTTTATTTGGACAGGGGATAACAGATACGCAGTATTTT. It specifies CASSLFGQGITDTQYF. This chain joins TRBV2 to TRBJ2-3; TRBD1 agrees with 9 junctional bases. Unmatched junction bases come to 9, with V trimmed by 5 bases and J by 3 bases. Including cysteine and phenylalanine, the CDR3 has 16 amino acids. Solely the CDR3 DNA is kept, with 48 bases framed from the first base. The germline V gene gives CDR1 as SNHLY and CDR2 as FYNNEI.